A selection of T cell receptor beta chains follows, all from one sample in a study of shared T cell receptors in the human thymus. Only in-frame clones appear in the TCRdb table, and some are missing; sequencing was by immunoSEQ multiplex PCR. This sample yields about 660,000 clones, of which roughly 90% are seen a single time; 0.0085% to 0.012% belongs to the top ten. These data were also reused for a study on human thymus T cells.

Sequencing used thymocytes. These receptors were collected from a boy less than two years old with a congenital heart defect. Both conserved end residues are part of each CDR3. Each record gives: V gene, clone size, J gene, D gene, CDR3 protein, CDR3 DNA. A D gene is named only where the DNA matches it firmly. Clone size, where shown, is once, few, many, or a class for clones that have expanded.

v_call: TRBV4-2
clone_size: .
j_call: TRBJ2-7
d_call: .
cdr3_aa: CASSPGGVGFFHEQYF
cdr3_nt: TGTGCCAGCAGCCCGGGCGGGGTCGGGTTCTTCCACGAGCAGTACTTC

v_call: TRBV15
clone_size: .
j_call: TRBJ2-7
d_call: TRBD2
cdr3_aa: CATSRKGTPRTLSGSSYEQYF
cdr3_nt: TGTGCCACCAGCAGGAAGGGGACACCCAGAACTCTTAGCGGGAGCTCCTACGAGCAGTACTTC

v_call: TRBV25-1
clone_size: .
j_call: TRBJ2-5
d_call: .
cdr3_aa: CASSRGEQETQYF
cdr3_nt: TGTGCCAGCAGCCGCGGAGAACAAGAGACCCAGTACTTC

v_call: TRBV7-9
clone_size: .
j_call: TRBJ2-7
d_call: TRBD2
cdr3_aa: CASSLGPGGSYEQYF
cdr3_nt: TGTGCCAGCAGCTTAGGGCCCGGGGGGTCCTACGAGCAGTACTTC

v_call: TRBV9
clone_size: .
j_call: TRBJ2-7
d_call: TRBD2
cdr3_aa: CASSPQGLAPTYEQYF
cdr3_nt: TGTGCCAGCAGCCCTCAGGGACTAGCGCCTACCTACGAGCAGTACTTC

v_call: TRBV30
clone_size: .
j_call: TRBJ2-3
d_call: TRBD2
cdr3_aa: CAWAAEATSGEFGDTQYF
cdr3_nt: TGTGCCTGGGCTGCGGAGGCGACTAGCGGGGAGTTTGGGGATACGCAGTATTTT

v_call: TRBV6-5
clone_size: .
j_call: TRBJ2-5
d_call: .
cdr3_aa: CASSYSILGRETQYF
cdr3_nt: TGTGCCAGCAGTTACTCAATCCTGGGGCGAGAGACCCAGTACTTC

v_call: TRBV19
clone_size: .
j_call: TRBJ1-5
d_call: .
cdr3_aa: CASSIDLGRARNQPQHF
cdr3_nt: TGTGCCAGTAGTATAGATCTGGGCAGGGCGCGCAATCAGCCCCAGCATTTT

v_call: TRBV6-6
clone_size: .
j_call: TRBJ1-4
d_call: TRBD1
cdr3_aa: CASSRDRGKDEKLFF
cdr3_nt: TGTGCCAGCAGTAGGGACAGGGGAAAGGATGAAAAACTGTTTTTT

v_call: TRBV28
clone_size: .
j_call: TRBJ2-7
d_call: TRBD1
cdr3_aa: CASSPTGGATYEQYF
cdr3_nt: TGTGCCAGCAGTCCTACAGGGGGCGCGACCTACGAGCAGTACTTC

v_call: TRBV9
clone_size: .
j_call: TRBJ1-2
d_call: TRBD1
cdr3_aa: CASSPVGTARYGYTF
cdr3_nt: TGTGCCAGCAGCCCGGTTGGGACAGCCCGTTATGGCTACACCTTC

v_call: TRBV21-1
clone_size: .
j_call: TRBJ2-7
d_call: .
cdr3_aa: CASSKRREGQGEQYF
cdr3_nt: TGTGCCAGCAGCAAGAGGCGGGAGGGCCAGGGCGAGCAGTACTTC

v_call: TRBV25-1
clone_size: .
j_call: TRBJ2-2
d_call: .
cdr3_aa: CASSEGQGSDGELFF
cdr3_nt: TGTGCCAGCAGTGAGGGCCAGGGGAGTGACGGGGAGCTGTTTTTT

v_call: TRBV25-1
clone_size: .
j_call: TRBJ2-1
d_call: TRBD2
cdr3_aa: CASSEGVSGSSYNEQFF
cdr3_nt: TGTGCCAGCAGTGAGGGGGTTAGCGGGAGCTCCTACAATGAGCAGTTCTTC

v_call: TRBV29-1
clone_size: .
j_call: TRBJ1-2
d_call: .
cdr3_aa: CSVVMGGYGYTF
cdr3_nt: TGCAGCGTTGTTATGGGGGGCTATGGCTACACCTTC

v_call: TRBV15
clone_size: once
j_call: TRBJ2-2
d_call: .
cdr3_aa: CATSSPVRGICTGELFF
cdr3_nt: TGTGCCACCAGCAGTCCCGTCCGGGGGATATGCACCGGGGAGCTGTTTTTT

v_call: TRBV15
clone_size: .
j_call: TRBJ1-1
d_call: .
cdr3_aa: CATSRDRGLEAFF
cdr3_nt: TGTGCCACCAGCAGAGATCGGGGTTTAGAAGCTTTCTTT

v_call: TRBV27
clone_size: .
j_call: TRBJ2-5
d_call: .
cdr3_aa: CASSLNGSNQETQYF
cdr3_nt: TGTGCCAGCAGTTTAAACGGGAGTAACCAAGAGACCCAGTACTTC

v_call: TRBV11-2
clone_size: .
j_call: TRBJ1-5
d_call: .
cdr3_aa: CASSEENGGRLYSNQPQHF
cdr3_nt: TGTGCCAGCAGCGAAGAAAACGGGGGGAGGCTTTATAGCAATCAGCCCCAGCATTTT

v_call: TRBV18
clone_size: .
j_call: TRBJ1-5
d_call: .
cdr3_aa: CASSHLGKGSNQPQHF
cdr3_nt: TGTGCCAGCTCACACCTCGGGAAAGGTAGCAATCAGCCCCAGCATTTT

v_call: TRBV6-6
clone_size: .
j_call: TRBJ2-5
d_call: .
cdr3_aa: CASSYVGLKEETQYF
cdr3_nt: TGTGCCAGCAGTTACGTGGGGCTAAAGGAAGAGACCCAGTACTTC

v_call: TRBV5-4
clone_size: few
j_call: TRBJ1-1
d_call: .
cdr3_aa: CASSFYLDRDTEAFF
cdr3_nt: TGTGCCAGCAGCTTTTACCTCGACAGAGACACTGAAGCTTTCTTT

v_call: TRBV27
clone_size: .
j_call: TRBJ2-6
d_call: .
cdr3_aa: CASSPPGVSGANVLTF
cdr3_nt: TGTGCCAGCAGTCCCCCGGGAGTCTCTGGGGCCAACGTCCTGACTTTC

v_call: TRBV11-1
clone_size: .
j_call: TRBJ1-2
d_call: TRBD1
cdr3_aa: CASSFRATGGNYGYTF
cdr3_nt: TGTGCCAGCAGCTTTCGGGCGACAGGGGGGAACTATGGCTACACCTTC

v_call: TRBV21-1
clone_size: .
j_call: TRBJ2-5
d_call: .
cdr3_aa: CASSEGIGEPQETQYF
cdr3_nt: TGTGCCAGCAGCGAGGGCATTGGGGAACCCCAAGAGACCCAGTACTTC

v_call: TRBV11-2
clone_size: .
j_call: TRBJ2-7
d_call: TRBD2
cdr3_aa: CASSLVASGSSYEQYF
cdr3_nt: TGTGCCAGCAGCTTAGTCGCGAGCGGGAGCTCCTACGAGCAGTACTTC

v_call: TRBV4-3
clone_size: .
j_call: TRBJ1-5
d_call: .
cdr3_aa: CASSQGLPGPYQPQHF
cdr3_nt: TGCGCCAGCAGCCAAGGACTCCCAGGGCCCTATCAGCCCCAGCATTTT

v_call: TRBV27
clone_size: few
j_call: TRBJ1-2
d_call: TRBD1
cdr3_aa: CASSPSGQGAPGYGYTF
cdr3_nt: TGTGCCAGCAGTCCCTCGGGACAGGGGGCTCCGGGCTATGGCTACACCTTC

v_call: TRBV7-8
clone_size: .
j_call: TRBJ2-5
d_call: .
cdr3_aa: CASSLRRGQETQYF
cdr3_nt: TGTGCCAGCAGCTTACGTCGGGGCCAAGAGACCCAGTACTTC

v_call: TRBV4-1
clone_size: .
j_call: TRBJ2-1
d_call: .
cdr3_aa: CASSQGAGLRFF
cdr3_nt: TGCGCCAGCAGCCAAGGGGCGGGCCTTAGGTTCTTC

v_call: TRBV7-8
clone_size: .
j_call: TRBJ2-7
d_call: .
cdr3_aa: CASSLEGQSYEQYF
cdr3_nt: TGTGCCAGCAGCTTAGAGGGGCAGTCCTACGAGCAGTACTTC